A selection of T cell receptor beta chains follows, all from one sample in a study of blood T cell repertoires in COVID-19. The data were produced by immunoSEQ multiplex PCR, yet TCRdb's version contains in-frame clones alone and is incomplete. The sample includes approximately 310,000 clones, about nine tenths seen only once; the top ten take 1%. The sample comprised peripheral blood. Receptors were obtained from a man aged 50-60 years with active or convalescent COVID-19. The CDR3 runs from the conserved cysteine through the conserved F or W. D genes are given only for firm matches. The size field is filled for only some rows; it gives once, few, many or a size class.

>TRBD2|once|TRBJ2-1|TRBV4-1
CASSLSTSGSTNEQFF
TGCGCCAGCAGCCTTTCTACTAGCGGGAGTACAAATGAGCAGTTCTTC
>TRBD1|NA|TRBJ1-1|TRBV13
CASSLWDRDTEAFF
TGTGCCAGCAGCTTATGGGACAGGGACACTGAAGCTTTCTTT
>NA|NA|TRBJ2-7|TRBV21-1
CATGQGVRGEQYF
TGTGCCACAGGACAGGGGGTTCGTGGCGAGCAGTACTTC
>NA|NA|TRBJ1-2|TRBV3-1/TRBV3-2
CASSQERGRLYGYTF
TGTGCCAGCAGCCAAGAGCGGGGCCGCCTCTATGGCTACACCTTC
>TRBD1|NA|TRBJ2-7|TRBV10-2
CASNAGTGGYEQYF
TGCGCCAGCAACGCGGGGACAGGGGGCTACGAGCAGTACTTC
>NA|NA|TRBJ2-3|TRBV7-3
CASSFLQDRSDTQYF
TGTGCCAGCAGCTTCCTGCAGGATCGGTCAGATACGCAGTATTTT
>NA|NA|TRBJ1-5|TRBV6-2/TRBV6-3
CASSYIRFSNQPQHF
TGTGCCAGCAGTTACATCAGGTTCAGCAATCAGCCCCAGCATTTT
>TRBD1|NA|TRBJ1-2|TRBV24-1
CATSEPDRAHGYTF
TGTGCCACCAGTGAACCTGACAGGGCTCACGGCTACACCTTC
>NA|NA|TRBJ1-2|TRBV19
CASTDGQGGPGYTF
TGTGCCAGTACCGATGGGCAGGGAGGACCTGGCTACACCTTC
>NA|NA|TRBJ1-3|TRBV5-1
CASSFAPPGRFSGNTIYF
TGCGCCAGCAGCTTTGCCCCGCCGGGTCGATTCTCTGGAAACACCATATATTTT
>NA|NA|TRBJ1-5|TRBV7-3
CASSLGRDNQPQHF
TGTGCCAGCAGCCTGGGGAGGGACAATCAGCCCCAGCATTTT
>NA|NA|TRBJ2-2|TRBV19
CASSDRPGELIGELFF
TGTGCCAGTAGTGATCGACCAGGCGAGCTTATCGGGGAGCTGTTTTTT
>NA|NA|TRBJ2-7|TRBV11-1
CASSLVDSYEQYF
TGTGCCAGCAGCCTGGTGGACAGCTACGAGCAGTACTTC
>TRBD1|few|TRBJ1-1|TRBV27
CASSLGQGNTEAFF
TGTGCCAGCAGTCTAGGACAGGGGAACACTGAAGCTTTCTTT
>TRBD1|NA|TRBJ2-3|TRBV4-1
CASSQGDRGRVDTQYF
TGCGCCAGCAGCCAAGGGGACAGGGGGCGCGTAGATACGCAGTATTTT
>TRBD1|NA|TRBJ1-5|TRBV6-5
CASSSTAGGRDQPQHF
TGTGCCAGCAGTTCAACCGCAGGGGGCAGGGATCAGCCCCAGCATTTT
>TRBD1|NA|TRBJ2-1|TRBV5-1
CASSRGQGSSYNEQFF
TGCGCCAGCAGCCGGGGACAGGGGTCGTCCTACAATGAGCAGTTCTTC
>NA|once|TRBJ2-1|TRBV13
CASSLEVTAYNEQFF
TGTGCCAGCAGCTTAGAGGTGACAGCTTACAATGAGCAGTTCTTC
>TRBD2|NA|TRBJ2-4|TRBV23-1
CASSQSAGGKNIQYF
TGCGCCAGCAGTCAATCGGCGGGAGGTAAAAACATTCAGTACTTC
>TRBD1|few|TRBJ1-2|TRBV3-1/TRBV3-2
CASSQAWDSYGYTF
TGTGCCAGCAGCCAAGCCTGGGACAGCTATGGCTACACCTTC
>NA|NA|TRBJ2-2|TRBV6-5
CASRGRNTGELFF
TGTGCCAGCAGGGGGCGAAACACCGGGGAGCTGTTTTTT
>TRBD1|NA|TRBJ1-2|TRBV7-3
CASSPQGQGYFSGYTF
TGTGCCAGCAGCCCCCAAGGACAGGGTTATTTTAGTGGCTACACCTTC
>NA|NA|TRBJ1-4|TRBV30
CAWSKSATNEKLFF
TGTGCCTGGAGTAAATCCGCAACTAATGAAAAACTGTTTTTT
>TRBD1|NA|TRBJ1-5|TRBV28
CASSSGQGPNQPQHF
TGTGCCAGCAGTTCTGGACAGGGCCCAAATCAGCCCCAGCATTTT
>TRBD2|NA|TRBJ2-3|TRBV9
CASSGLAGGTDTQYF
TGTGCCAGCAGCGGACTAGCGGGGGGCACAGATACGCAGTATTTT
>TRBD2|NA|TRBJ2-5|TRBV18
CASSPLKTSGGQETQYF
TGTGCCAGCTCACCGCTAAAGACTAGCGGGGGACAAGAGACCCAGTACTTC
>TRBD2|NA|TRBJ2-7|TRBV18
CASSPSGRAYEQYF
TGTGCCAGCTCACCTAGCGGGAGGGCCTACGAGCAGTACTTC
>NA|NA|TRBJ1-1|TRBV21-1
CASSKHCQGGPRNTEAFF
TGTGCCAGCAGCAAACACTGTCAGGGCGGCCCCCGAAACACTGAAGCTTTCTTT
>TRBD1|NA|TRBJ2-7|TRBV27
CASSRPGQPSYEQYF
TGTGCCAGCAGCCGCCCGGGACAGCCGTCCTACGAGCAGTACTTC
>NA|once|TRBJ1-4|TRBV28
CATLSNEGKLFF
TGTGCCACCCTATCTAATGAGGGAAAACTGTTTTTT
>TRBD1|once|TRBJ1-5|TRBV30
CAWTTGPHQPQHF
TGTGCCTGGACGACAGGGCCCCATCAGCCCCAGCATTTT